Given below is one T cell receptor (beta chain) in context. Sequenced by immunoSEQ multiplex PCR; TCRdb stores in-frame clones only, minus some. The sample holds about 330,000 clones, about 91% seen once. This specimen belongs to a study of blood T cell repertoires in COVID-19. Per the germline V gene, CDR1 is SGHTA and CDR2 is FQGTGA. The CDR3 covers 15 residues. The ends lost 5 bases at V and 0 bases at J; junction bases unmatched: 4. The sample taken for sequencing was peripheral blood. The rearrangement joins TRBV7-3 to TRBJ1-1; 9 positions agree with TRBD1. The sequence was collected from a man aged 30 to 39 with COVID-19, enrolled during active disease. The CDR3 DNA follows: TGTGCCAGCAGCCCCTGGACAGGGGTGAACACTGAAGCTTTCTTT. Translating gives CASSPWTGVNTEAFF.